Each of the 3 T cell receptor beta chains below was sequenced from the same sample in a study of T cells in localized non-small cell lung cancer. Measured with immunoSEQ multiplex PCR; TCRdb has only the in-frame clones, and not every one. The repertoire holds 25,000 to 30,000 clones, with 70% to 90% as singletons. The starting material was peripheral blood, obtained before any cancer treatment. The receptors were gathered from a woman between 18 and 49 years old with stage I lung adenocarcinoma.

This chain uses TRBV6-1 with TRBJ2-7; 9 nucleotides match TRBD2. There are 16 residues in the CDR3. Trimming at V came to 4 bases and at J to 0 bases, leaving 7 bases not matched to a gene. Per the germline V gene, CDR1 is MNHNS and CDR2 is SASEGT. The CDR3 DNA reads TGTGCCAGCAGTGTACTAGCGGGCGGGAGCTCCTACGAGCAGTACTTC. Protein: CASSVLAGGSSYEQYF.

The chain couples TRBV29-1 to TRBJ2-5; 16 bases agree with TRBD2. V dropped 6 bases and J dropped 9; count of bases not matched to a gene: 19. CDR1 is SQVTM and CDR2 is ANQGSEA in the germline V gene. CDR3 length: 18 amino acids. The chain's CDR3 is CSVSQGQPGLAGGRSQYF. CDR3 coding DNA: TGCAGCGTCAGTCAGGGACAGCCGGGACTAGCGGGAGGGAGATCCCAGTACTTC.

The chain has TRBV11-2 and TRBJ1-1; the D gene is possibly TRBD1 (5 bases). Germline CDR1 SGHAT, CDR2 FQNNGV. CDR3 length equals 14 residues. The germline V and J ends were trimmed by 1 base and 6 bases, with 12 bases remaining between them. CDR3 residues: CASSLASGVAEAFF. The CDR3 DNA is TGTGCCAGCAGCTTAGCGTCGGGGGTCGCTGAAGCTTTCTTT.